The 8 T cell receptor beta chains presented below share a single source sample, sequenced in a study of blood T cell repertoires in COVID-19. Assay: immunoSEQ multiplex PCR; the TCRdb copy retains only in-frame clones and omits some. The table records 300,000 to 350,000 clones, 90% to 95% of them present only once. Sequenced: PBMCs or T cells enriched from blood (not recorded which). The receptors come from a woman in her twenties or thirties who had been exposed to COVID-19.

This chain connects TRBV11-2 to TRBJ1-1; D is possibly TRBD1 (5 bases). V was trimmed by 4 bases and J by 1 base, leaving 13 bases between them. The CDR3 length is 15 residues. Germline CDR1 is SGHAT and CDR2 is FQNNGV. The CDR3 protein is CASSSGRGKNTEAFF. For the CDR3, the DNA is TGTGCCAGCAGCTCGGGGCGGGGTAAGAACACTGAAGCTTTCTTT. The full variable domain, rest sourced from reference TRBV11-2 and TRBJ1-1, is EAGVAQSPRYKIIEKRQSVAFWCNPISGHATLYWYQQILGQGPKLLIQFQNNGVVDDSQLPKDRFSAERLKGVDSTLKIQPAKLEDSAVYLCASSSGRGKNTEAFFGQGTRLTVV.

This chain connects TRBV5-8 to TRBJ2-5; possibly TRBD2 for D (7 bases). Germline CDR1 reads SGHTS; CDR2 reads YDEGEE. The CDR3 is 15 residues long. Trimming stripped 4 bases from V and 4 bases from J, with 17 bases between. The CDR3 DNA reads as TGTGCCAGCAGCCCCTCTGCGGGGGCCTTAGAGACCCAGTACTTC. As protein: CASSPSAGALETQYF.

There are a few counts of this clone. V is TRBV6-1 and J is TRBJ1-4, with 8 bases that match TRBD1. The junction had 4 bases not matched to a gene; V was cut back by 0 bases and J by 7 bases. Germline V gene lookup returns CDR1 MNHNS and CDR2 SASEGT. CDR3 length equals 15 residues. The CDR3 loop reads CASSEARGQGEKLFF. The CDR3 DNA reads TGTGCCAGCAGTGAAGCCAGGGGGCAGGGTGAAAAACTGTTTTTT.

The V and J genes are TRBV29-1 and TRBJ2-5; TRBD1 aligns across 8 bases. Trimming cost V 5 bases and J 4 bases; bases outside gene matches: 6. Germline CDR1 SQVTM, CDR2 ANQGSEA. This CDR3 is built from 13 residues. CDR3 sequence reads: CSVPRQGSETQYF. CDR3 DNA sequence: TGCAGCGTTCCACGACAGGGGTCAGAGACCCAGTACTTC.

This sequence joins TRBV6-5 and TRBJ2-7; 8 bases agree with TRBD2. V trimming: 8 bases; J trimming: 4 bases; junction bases outside the gene matches: 7. This CDR3 has 13 amino acids. Germline CDR1 and CDR2: MNHEY and SVGAGI. The CDR3 nucleotides are TGTGCCAGCTTGAGCGGGGGCTCTTACGAGCAGTACTTC. It specifies CASLSGGSYEQYF.

The chain joins TRBV5-5 to TRBJ2-3; 7 nucleotides match TRBD2. The CDR3 runs 15 residues. The germline gives CDR1 SGHKS, CDR2 YYEKEE (reference sequence). Trimming at V came to 0 bases and at J to 7 bases, leaving 8 bases not matched to a gene. The CDR3 DNA reads as TGTGCCAGCAGCTTGGCCGACGGGGGGTTGTATACGCAGTATTTT. This encodes CASSLADGGLYTQYF.

The gene calls are TRBV7-9 and TRBJ1-2; no reliable D call. The CDR3 length is 15 residues. The ends were cut back, 1 base at V and 5 bases at J, with 14 bases in the middle. Germline V gives CDR1 SEHNR, CDR2 FQNEAQ (reference sequence). CDR3 DNA sequence: TGTGCCAGCAGCTTAGAGGAGGTAGACTCATATGGCTACACCTTC. It specifies CASSLEEVDSYGYTF. The entire variable domain, with the rest obtained from reference TRBV7-9 and TRBJ1-2, is as follows: DTGVSQNPRHKITKRGQNVTFRCDPISEHNRLYWYRQTLGQGPEFLTYFQNEAQLEKSRLLSDRFSAERPKGSFSTLEIQRTEQGDSAMYLCASSLEEVDSYGYTFGSGTRLTVV.

This chain joins TRBV5-8 and TRBJ2-7, with 10 bases lining up with TRBD1. Germline V gene data show CDR1 as SGHTS and CDR2 as YDEGEE. V lost 2 bases, J lost 2 bases, and 1 base stayed unmatched. The CDR3 spans 14 residues. The CDR3 nucleotides read TGTGCCAGCAGCTTCGGGACAGGGGCCTACGAGCAGTACTTC. Its protein is CASSFGTGAYEQYF.